What follows describes a single T cell receptor beta chain. The entry originates in a study of blood T cell repertoires in COVID-19. Germline assignment: CDR1 SGHRS and CDR2 YFSETQ. The CDR3 loop spans 14 amino acids. Trimming cost V 4 bases and J 9 bases, with 17 bases left between them. TCRdb's table, derived via immunoSEQ multiplex PCR, lists solely in-frame clones and lacks some. The table has tens of thousands of clones, roughly 89% seen once. The receptor was isolated from a human donor in a cohort sampled during active COVID-19. The specimen sequenced was peripheral blood. The V gene is TRBV5-1, the J gene TRBJ2-1; D perhaps matches TRBD2 (6 bases). In nucleotides, the CDR3 is TGCGCCAGCAGCCCAGGAAGGGTGGGAGGTGAGCAGTTCTTC. Translated, it gives CASSPGRVGGEQFF.